The rows below give T cell receptor beta chains drawn from one sample of a study of blood T cell repertoires in COVID-19. Generated by immunoSEQ multiplex PCR, the TCRdb table keeps only in-frame clones and is missing some. The sample consists of about 150,000 clones, just under 85% of them appearing once. The sample consisted of PBMCs or T cells enriched from blood (not recorded which). The receptor source for this set is a man in his forties or fifties who had recovered from COVID-19. The CDR3 runs from the conserved cysteine through the conserved F or W. Fields, in order: D gene, V gene, clone size, J gene, CDR3 protein, CDR3 DNA. The D gene is left open where the match is weak. Size is stated for part of the rows, as once, few or many counts, or as a class when the clone is expanded.

D: TRBD1
V: TRBV30
size: -
J: TRBJ2-5
CDR3: CACPGTGIQETQYF
DNA: TGTGCCTGTCCAGGGACAGGGATCCAAGAGACCCAGTACTTC

D: -
V: TRBV19
size: -
J: TRBJ1-4
CDR3: CASSIRGGADDEKLFF
DNA: TGTGCCAGTAGTATCCGTGGAGGAGCGGATGATGAAAAACTGTTTTTT

D: -
V: TRBV4-3
size: -
J: TRBJ2-7
CDR3: CASSPGHSYEQYF
DNA: TGCGCCAGCAGCCCGGGACACAGCTACGAGCAGTACTTC

D: TRBD1
V: TRBV7-2
size: -
J: TRBJ1-1
CDR3: CASRRDRGFAEAFF
DNA: TGTGCCAGCCGCAGGGACAGGGGATTCGCTGAAGCTTTCTTT

D: TRBD1
V: TRBV5-1
size: -
J: TRBJ1-1
CDR3: CASSPGQGAWGTEAFF
DNA: TGCGCCAGCAGCCCGGGACAGGGGGCTTGGGGCACTGAAGCTTTCTTT

D: -
V: TRBV18
size: once
J: TRBJ1-6
CDR3: CASSPFSGVDNSPLHF
DNA: TGTGCCAGCTCACCGTTCAGTGGTGTTGATAATTCACCCCTCCACTTT

D: TRBD1
V: TRBV11-2
size: -
J: TRBJ1-5
CDR3: CASSQPGTGVQPQHF
DNA: TGTGCCAGCAGCCAGCCAGGGACAGGGGTTCAGCCCCAGCATTTT

D: -
V: TRBV6-2/TRBV6-3
size: -
J: TRBJ2-5
CDR3: CASSYIIGLETQYF
DNA: TGTGCCAGCAGTTACATTATAGGACTGGAGACCCAGTACTTC

D: TRBD1
V: TRBV6-5
size: -
J: TRBJ1-2
CDR3: CASSRGQGAGGYTF
DNA: TGTGCCAGCAGCCGGGGACAGGGGGCAGGTGGCTACACCTTC

D: -
V: TRBV7-2
size: -
J: TRBJ1-6
CDR3: CASSSSRGHNSPLHF
DNA: TGTGCCAGCAGCTCATCCAGGGGCCATAATTCACCCCTCCACTTT

D: -
V: TRBV6-5
size: few
J: TRBJ1-4
CDR3: CASRLTGATNEKLFF
DNA: TGTGCCAGCAGACTCACAGGCGCAACTAATGAAAAACTGTTTTTT

D: -
V: TRBV9
size: -
J: TRBJ1-6
CDR3: CASSVGQGIYYNSPLHF
DNA: TGTGCCAGCAGCGTAGGTCAGGGGATATACTATAATTCACCCCTCCACTTT

D: -
V: TRBV5-1
size: once
J: TRBJ2-3
CDR3: CASSPALPGFLQYF
DNA: TGCGCCAGCAGCCCCGCGCTCCCGGGGTTCCTGCAGTATTTT

D: -
V: TRBV7-2
size: -
J: TRBJ1-1
CDR3: CASSSGWAEAFF
DNA: TGTGCCAGCAGCTCAGGTTGGGCTGAAGCTTTCTTT

D: -
V: TRBV5-3
size: -
J: TRBJ1-5
CDR3: CARSLTSRNQPQHF
DNA: TGTGCCAGAAGCTTAACTTCTAGAAATCAGCCCCAGCATTTT

D: -
V: TRBV14
size: -
J: TRBJ1-5
CDR3: CASSQSGSNQPQHF
DNA: TGTGCCAGCAGCCAGTCAGGTAGCAATCAGCCCCAGCATTTT

D: TRBD1
V: TRBV19
size: -
J: TRBJ1-2
CDR3: CASIVGPGQGTSYTF
DNA: TGTGCCAGTATAGTGGGGCCGGGACAGGGGACAAGCTACACCTTC

D: -
V: TRBV5-1
size: -
J: TRBJ1-1
CDR3: CASEPGWGVNTEAFF
DNA: TGCGCCAGCGAGCCAGGTTGGGGGGTGAACACTGAAGCTTTCTTT

D: TRBD1
V: TRBV7-9
size: -
J: TRBJ2-3
CDR3: CASSPRVRDRGTDTQYF
DNA: TGTGCCAGCAGCCCCCGTGTGAGGGACAGGGGCACAGATACGCAGTATTTT

D: TRBD1
V: TRBV6-4
size: -
J: TRBJ1-2
CDR3: CASSDSLGQHGYTF
DNA: TGTGCCAGCAGTGACTCTTTGGGACAGCATGGCTACACCTTC

D: -
V: TRBV27
size: -
J: TRBJ1-2
CDR3: CASSKVRTNYGYTF
DNA: TGTGCCAGCAGTAAAGTCAGGACTAACTATGGCTACACCTTC

D: -
V: TRBV5-4
size: -
J: TRBJ2-7
CDR3: CASSTQAGLGLYEQYF
DNA: TGTGCCAGCAGTACCCAAGCTGGATTGGGGCTTTACGAGCAGTACTTC

D: -
V: TRBV6-2/TRBV6-3
size: -
J: TRBJ1-1
CDR3: CASSYSQGPNTEAFF
DNA: TGTGCCAGCAGTTACTCGCAGGGCCCGAACACTGAAGCTTTCTTT

D: TRBD1
V: TRBV7-9
size: -
J: TRBJ1-5
CDR3: CASSSGQGRGFSNQPQHF
DNA: TGTGCCAGCAGCTCGGGACAGGGAAGGGGATTTAGCAATCAGCCCCAGCATTTT

D: -
V: TRBV5-8
size: -
J: TRBJ1-5
CDR3: CASSLERAAGSNQPQHF
DNA: TGTGCCAGCAGCTTGGAGCGGGCGGCCGGAAGCAATCAGCCCCAGCATTTT

D: TRBD1
V: TRBV12-5
size: -
J: TRBJ2-7
CDR3: CASGLAGTGVEQYF
DNA: TGTGCTAGTGGTTTGGCCGGGACAGGGGTCGAGCAGTACTTC

D: -
V: TRBV21-1
size: -
J: TRBJ2-3
CDR3: CASSKNWGLLVSTDTQYF
DNA: TGTGCCAGCAGCAAGAATTGGGGACTCCTCGTCAGCACAGATACGCAGTATTTT

D: TRBD1
V: TRBV28
size: -
J: TRBJ1-6
CDR3: CASSSPGQGSDSPLHF
DNA: TGTGCCAGCAGTTCCCCGGGACAGGGCTCCGATTCACCCCTCCACTTT

D: -
V: TRBV6-5
size: -
J: TRBJ1-5
CDR3: CASSFTGNQPQHF
DNA: TGTGCCAGCAGTTTTACAGGGAATCAGCCCCAGCATTTT

D: -
V: TRBV7-2
size: -
J: TRBJ1-5
CDR3: CASSVQGLGQPQHF
DNA: TGTGCCAGCAGCGTACAGGGATTGGGTCAGCCCCAGCATTTT

D: -
V: TRBV11-2
size: -
J: TRBJ1-4
CDR3: CASSSHRAANEKLFF
DNA: TGTGCCAGCAGCTCGCACAGGGCCGCTAATGAAAAACTGTTTTTT

D: -
V: TRBV6-5
size: -
J: TRBJ2-2
CDR3: CASSRQVDGELFF
DNA: TGTGCCAGCAGTAGACAGGTTGACGGGGAGCTGTTTTTT

D: TRBD1
V: TRBV7-9
size: -
J: TRBJ1-1
CDR3: CASSSTGVNTEAFF
DNA: TGTGCCAGCAGCTCGACAGGGGTGAACACTGAAGCTTTCTTT

D: TRBD2
V: TRBV6-5
size: few
J: TRBJ2-5
CDR3: CASSYVAGGPEETQYF
DNA: TGTGCCAGCAGTTACGTGGCGGGGGGACCGGAAGAGACCCAGTACTTC

D: -
V: TRBV7-2
size: -
J: TRBJ1-2
CDR3: CASSALTGSYGYTF
DNA: TGTGCCAGCAGCGCCTTGACAGGATCCTATGGCTACACCTTC

D: TRBD1
V: TRBV12-3/TRBV12-4
size: once
J: TRBJ2-1
CDR3: CASSADRDDEQFF
DNA: TGTGCCAGCAGTGCGGACAGGGACGATGAGCAGTTCTTC

D: -
V: TRBV7-2
size: -
J: TRBJ2-1
CDR3: CASSSPGGQNEQFF
DNA: TGTGCCAGCAGCTCCCCGGGGGGCCAGAATGAGCAGTTCTTC

D: -
V: TRBV29-1
size: -
J: TRBJ1-5
CDR3: CSVVGQPNQPQHF
DNA: TGCAGCGTTGTCGGACAACCCAATCAGCCCCAGCATTTT

D: -
V: TRBV10-2
size: -
J: TRBJ1-2
CDR3: CASSEASFGGGYTF
DNA: TGCGCCAGCAGTGAGGCGTCTTTCGGGGGTGGCTACACCTTC

D: TRBD1
V: TRBV7-8
size: -
J: TRBJ2-7
CDR3: CASSFRDSYYEQYF
DNA: TGTGCCAGCAGCTTCCGGGACAGCTACTACGAGCAGTACTTC

D: -
V: TRBV5-1
size: -
J: TRBJ2-3
CDR3: CASSSSGASTDTQYF
DNA: TGCGCCAGCAGCTCTTCGGGAGCTAGCACAGATACGCAGTATTTT

D: TRBD2
V: TRBV5-4
size: once
J: TRBJ2-1
CDR3: CASSPGGTSYSFNEQFF
DNA: TGTGCCAGCAGCCCAGGAGGGACTAGCTATTCTTTCAATGAGCAGTTCTTC

D: -
V: TRBV5-1
size: -
J: TRBJ1-5
CDR3: CASSLEGVSNQPQHF
DNA: TGCGCCAGCAGCTTGGAAGGGGTTAGCAATCAGCCCCAGCATTTT

D: -
V: TRBV5-1
size: -
J: TRBJ1-1
CDR3: CASSIRGMNTEAFF
DNA: TGCGCCAGCAGCATCAGGGGAATGAACACTGAAGCTTTCTTT

D: TRBD2
V: TRBV7-2
size: once
J: TRBJ2-1
CDR3: CASSYLGTSGGSSYNEQFF
DNA: TGTGCCAGCAGCTACCTAGGGACTAGCGGGGGGAGTTCCTACAATGAGCAGTTCTTC

D: -
V: TRBV2
size: -
J: TRBJ1-2
CDR3: CASTEGGYGYTF
DNA: TGTGCCAGCACCGAGGGGGGGTATGGCTACACCTTC

D: TRBD2
V: TRBV7-2
size: -
J: TRBJ2-3
CDR3: CASSLMAGGASDTQYF
DNA: TGTGCCAGCAGCTTAATGGCGGGGGGGGCTTCGGATACGCAGTATTTT

D: -
V: TRBV11-2
size: few
J: TRBJ2-2
CDR3: CASSPSQYTGELFF
DNA: TGTGCCAGCAGCCCCAGTCAGTACACCGGGGAGCTGTTTTTT

D: -
V: TRBV27
size: -
J: TRBJ2-1
CDR3: CASSLTGFYNEQFF
DNA: TGTGCCAGCAGTTTAACAGGGTTCTACAATGAGCAGTTCTTC

D: -
V: TRBV4-3
size: once
J: TRBJ1-5
CDR3: CASSQDVRPNSNQPQHF
DNA: TGCGCCAGCAGCCAAGATGTCAGGCCGAATAGCAATCAGCCCCAGCATTTT

D: -
V: TRBV6-2/TRBV6-3
size: -
J: TRBJ2-5
CDR3: CASSPLRTVQETQYF
DNA: TGTGCCAGCAGTCCCCTGAGGACAGTTCAAGAGACCCAGTACTTC

D: -
V: TRBV12-5
size: -
J: TRBJ2-1
CDR3: CASGLVRTEQFF
DNA: TGTGCTAGTGGTTTGGTACGGACAGAGCAGTTCTTC

D: -
V: TRBV6-5
size: -
J: TRBJ2-4
CDR3: CASSSRRDIQYF
DNA: TGTGCCAGCAGTTCGCGCCGGGACATTCAGTACTTC

D: TRBD2
V: TRBV19
size: -
J: TRBJ2-1
CDR3: CASPWQGSGGSYNEQFF
DNA: TGTGCCAGTCCCTGGCAGGGTAGCGGGGGTTCCTACAATGAGCAGTTCTTC

D: TRBD1
V: TRBV28
size: -
J: TRBJ2-5
CDR3: CASSPTDRVLETQYF
DNA: TGTGCCAGCAGTCCCACGGACAGGGTGCTAGAGACCCAGTACTTC

D: TRBD2
V: TRBV10-3
size: -
J: TRBJ2-4
CDR3: CAIRREGENIQYF
DNA: TGTGCCATCAGGCGGGAGGGCGAAAACATTCAGTACTTC